The clone carrying this T cell receptor beta chain showed up just a few times. The antigen remains unidentified. This entry is derived from a study of cytomegalovirus exposure and HLA in healthy donors. Across the whole study: It was reported in a later analysis that the 120 validation repertoires used the same platform as the approximately 650 first-cohort repertoires. Overall study findings and caveats: Among TCR sequences, most were rare, though some public TCRs appeared in many donors.

The assay was immunoSEQ multiplex PCR, and TCRdb's table has in-frame clones only and misses some. The sample contains 110,000 to 150,000 clones, about 83% of which appear only once. Trimming stripped 4 bases from V and 5 bases from J, with 17 bases between. CDR1 and CDR2 from the germline V gene are MNHEY and SVGAGI. The CDR3 covers 15 residues. The source material was PBMCs. The clonotype was recovered from a woman in her twenties or thirties in good health and CMV-seronegative. V gene TRBV6-5 combines with J gene TRBJ1-1, with a possible D match to TRBD1 (6 bases). CDR3 coding DNA: TGTGCCAGCAGTTCCGTCCGGCAGGGGCAGACTGAAGCTTTCTTT. Translating gives CASSSVRQGQTEAFF.